This TCR beta chain originates from a study of blood T cell repertoires in COVID-19 (dated by TCRdb to the early 2020s). With regard to the full study: Collaborator samples came from the United States, Italy and Spain and covered acute and convalescent phases of COVID-19. Samples came from the ongoing ImmuneRACE study (first 160 participants) plus 1,254 subjects from 6 global collaborators. The repertoires were released in a freely available public database intended as a resource for research on the immune response to SARS-CoV-2. Where HLA class I and class II types were available, the types were taken from metadata supplied by the sample provider, not from assay-based typing. Deeply sampled blood TCRbeta repertoires from subjects exposed to, actively infected with, or recovered from COVID-19 were included in the dataset. The prospective study material was composed of cDNA or gDNA derived from T cells, B-cell-depleted T cells, or PBMCs. Nearly every sample came with metadata listing a de-identified subject ID, COVID-19 status, age in years and sex. What the study reported, not specific to this receptor: How much clinical and demographic metadata was included differed by source and by participant, and the metadata was provided uncurated.

This clone was observed a handful of times. It lacks a known antigen. The input lacks base qualities; no much larger clone sits a single base away. The immunoSEQ Assay, a bias-controlled multiplex PCR, was used to amplify TCRbeta CDR3 regions from genomic DNA. Concerning the study's data processing: Nucleated cell counts per sample were estimated from amplification of reference gene primers within the assay. To quantify the absolute abundance of each unique TCRbeta CDR3 rearrangement, sequence reads were collapsed and filtered. Productive Simpson clonality was computed per sample as the square root of Simpson's diversity index over productive rearrangements. Entries here come from immuneACCESS through TCRdb and include only in-frame sequences with V and J called. Some clones fail to appear in such tables; in the studies checked, an unresolved V gene covers under half of the shortfall, and the cause of the remainder is unknown. V and J calls and clone size follow that table, whereas D and trimming were derived from the DNA. Within this sample are 98,000 or so clones, with about nine tenths of them counted one time only. Clones ranked in the top ten supply about 5% of the sample.

One collaborating source in Seattle enrolled patients during active infection and followed them longitudinally through the course of disease. Collaborating institutions collected whole blood in K2EDTA tubes following their own protocols. Collaborator samples were shipped for TCRbeta analysis as frozen whole blood, isolated PBMCs, or DNA extracted from either sample type. Sequencing was performed on peripheral blood. The receptor comes from a man in his sixties with COVID-19, enrolled during active disease.

The nucleotides read TGTGCCAGCAGCCAAGACCCCGCCCCCGGGACAGGGTCCTATGGCTACACCTTC. It translates to CASSQDPAPGTGSYGYTF. The chain is encoded by TRBV4-2 joined to TRBJ1-2; a stretch of 9 junction bases matches TRBD1. V is cut back by 0 bases and J by 4 bases, with 12 bases in the junction unmatched. Taken from cysteine to phenylalanine, the CDR3 has 18 residues. Only the CDR3 region is kept as DNA, spanning 54 bases read in frame from base 1. Reading the germline V gene gives CDR1 LGHNA and CDR2 YNFKEQ.